This TCR beta chain emerged from a study of cytomegalovirus exposure and HLA in healthy donors. An approximately 130-subject validation cohort, separate from the roughly 700-subject first cohort, supplied the donors. General study results and limits: Researchers catalogued approximately 160 TCR beta chains as cytomegalovirus-associated.

Libraries were prepared by immunoSEQ multiplex PCR; TCRdb keeps only in-frame clonotypes and omits some of them. Counted here are about 60,000 clones, 90% to 96% occurring once; the ten biggest clones make up under 1.5%. Germline V lookup: CDR1 SEHNR, CDR2 FQNEAQ (reference sequence). The CDR3 covers 12 residues. Trimming left V 5 bases short and J 7 bases short, with 9 bases between. Notes on this clone: Its antigen is not known.

Material: PBMCs. V is TRBV7-9 and J is TRBJ2-4, with D possibly matching TRBD2 (5 bases). The sequence was obtained from a woman under 30 in good health and CMV-seronegative. CDR3 DNA sequence: TGTGCCAGCAGCGCACTAGAGAACATTCAGTACTTC. It encodes CASSALENIQYF.